This TCR beta chain comes out of a study of OX40 agonist ivuxolimab in advanced cancers. Across the study: Patients in dose escalation had liver, melanoma, kidney or head and neck cancers.

Study results and caveats: Doses of 0.1 to 3.0 mg/kg were accompanied by clonal expansion of CD4+ and CD8+ blood T cells by week 6.

Profiling relied on immunoSEQ multiplex PCR, and the TCRdb table lists in-frame clones only, not all of them. The sample carries roughly 100,000 clones, around nine tenths recorded once. This CDR3 region has 16 residues. V lost 6 bases to trimming and J lost 2 bases, with 16 bases between them. Germline values: CDR1 WNHNN, CDR2 SYGVQD (reference sequence). Comments on this clone: Its antigen is not known.

This receptor was identified in an adult with an advanced solid tumor such as melanoma, head and neck, liver or kidney cancer. This chain links TRBV10-1 with TRBJ2-2, with D possibly being TRBD1 (6 bases). The specimen was CD4+ or CD8+ T cells sorted from blood, collected in a trial of the OX40 agonist ivuxolimab. CDR3 coding DNA: TGCGCCAGCAGCCAAAGCCAGGGGATTAACACCGGGGAGCTGTTTTTT. Its protein product is CASSQSQGINTGELFF.